This T cell receptor (beta chain) appears in the sequencing data of a study of blood T cells in healthy people across ages. Overall study results and limits: The diversity estimates, figures obtained from one million T cells, were considered underestimates. Higher diversity, along with more naive CD4+ cells, distinguished long-lived donors from aged donors.

Researchers collected approximately 9.9 milliliters of peripheral blood from every single donor. CDR1 and CDR2 (germline): SGHRS, YFSETQ. The CDR3 covers 14 residues. V dropped 0 bases and J dropped 4 bases, with 8 bases sitting between them. Sample-barcoded 5' priming and a J-beta primer mix drove a second PCR of about 7 to 11 cycles. Template switching added a 12-random-nucleotide identifier to every cDNA molecule. MiXCR, applied by TCRdb to the 5' RACE reads, yields one record per CDR3 protein. The sample lists some 1.7 million distinct CDR3 sequences, about 28% occurring once. This clonotype was seen at least ten times. The antigen remains undetermined.

The material sequenced was blood. The chain combines TRBV5-1 with TRBJ2-4, with a possible D match to TRBD1 (5 bases). This receptor was identified in a woman aged 25-40 years in good health. The CDR3 DNA follows: TGCGCCAGCAGCTTGGGGACACCTAAAAACATTCAGTACTTC. Its translation is CASSLGTPKNIQYF.